This T cell receptor (beta chain) was identified during a study of shared clonotypes between healthy human individuals. This CDR3 has 14 amino acids. Unmatched junction bases numbered 3, after V lost 4 bases and J lost 4 bases. Germline assignment: CDR1 SGHTA and CDR2 FQGNSA. As regards this clone: Its antigen is unidentified.

Whole-study findings and limits: An effect of sequencing depth on clonotype sharing among donors was expected.

The repertoire was sequenced with immunoSEQ multiplex PCR; TCRdb's copy has only in-frame clones and lacks some. This sample carries some 1.5 million clones, approximately 98% of them seen once, and the ten largest clones take around 0.47%. Sequenced: naive CD4+ T cells sorted from blood. Documented subset: CD45RA+ positively selected. The genes are TRBV7-2 and TRBJ2-5, with 10 bases lining up with TRBD2. This TCR derives from a man aged 25-45 years in good health. Here the CDR3 DNA reads TGTGCCAGCAGCTACCAGCGGGGGGGAGAGACCCAGTACTTC. It is translated as CASSYQRGGETQYF. The whole variable domain, filled in from reference TRBV7-2 and TRBJ2-5, reads GAGVSQSPSNKVTEKGKDVELRCDPISGHTALYWYRQSLGQGLEFLIYFQGNSAPDKSGLPSDRFSAERTGGSVSTLTIQRTQQEDSAVYLCASSYQRGGETQYFGPGTRLLVL.